The 15 T cell receptor beta chains in this list originate from one sample, sequenced in a study of T cells in Graves' hyperthyroidism and ophthalmopathy. Regions amplified from RNA transcripts were the TCR beta CDR3 regions. HTBI primers were the set used in a first-round RT-PCR of the TCR CDR3. TCRdb recomputed calls from the multiplex PCR reads with MiXCR, one row per CDR3 protein. This sample has around 250,000 distinct CDR3 sequences, with approximately 14% found just once. The specimen sequenced was blood. The receptors come from a woman between 40 and 50 years old with Graves' hyperthyroidism that later progressed to Graves' ophthalmopathy.

This clonotype was counted many times. The rearrangement joins TRBV5-1 to TRBJ2-1, with D perhaps TRBD2 (6 bases). This CDR3 is built from 14 residues. CDR1 and CDR2 from the germline V gene are SGHRS and YFSETQ. V lost 1 base, J lost 4 bases, and 9 bases lay in between. This CDR3 reads CASSLPSVYNEQFF. The CDR3, as DNA: TGCGCCAGCAGCTTGCCTAGCGTATACAATGAGCAGTTCTTC.

This clonotype was seen only a few times. This sequence joins TRBV2 and TRBJ1-2; possibly TRBD1 for D (5 bases). CDR3 length: 11 amino acids. V was cut by 6 bases and J by 8 bases, with 10 bases left in between. From germline, CDR1 is SNHLY and CDR2 FYNNEI. CDR3 loop: CASRQGSGYTF. The CDR3 region has the DNA TGTGCCAGCAGGCAGGGTAGCGGCTACACCTTC.

This clonotype was picked up a small number of times. This chain connects TRBV30 to TRBJ2-2; D might be TRBD2 (5 bases). V was clipped by 0 bases and J by 6 bases, with 14 bases between them. The CDR3 sequence is 15 residues long. CDR1 and CDR2 from the germline V gene are GTSNPN and SVGIG (reference sequence). The CDR3 region is CAWSVRGSLPGELFF. The CDR3 nucleotides are TGTGCCTGGAGTGTACGAGGGAGCCTCCCCGGGGAGCTGTTTTTT.

The genes are TRBV5-1 and TRBJ1-3; D uncertain. CDR3 length: 13 residues. V dropped 0 bases and J dropped 2 bases, with 3 bases sitting between them. Germline V CDR1 and CDR2: SGHRS, YFSETQ. The CDR3 bases are TGCGCCAGCAGCTTGGCCACTGGAAACACCATATATTTT. Protein sequence: CASSLATGNTIYF.

This clonotype has ten or more counts. The gene calls are TRBV20-1 and TRBJ1-4; D remains ambiguous. CDR3 length: 11 amino acids. V lost 5 bases and J lost 4, with 5 bases in between. The germline CDR1 and CDR2 sequences are DFQATT and SNEGSKA (reference sequence). CDR3 region: CSARVNEKLFF. The CDR3 region has the DNA TGCAGTGCTCGGGTTAATGAAAAACTGTTTTTT.

Ten or more counts support this clonotype. The CDR3 coding sequence is TGTGCCAGCTCACCAATGGCAGATGAGCAGTTCTTC. Protein: CASSPMADEQFF. This chain uses TRBV18 with TRBJ2-1; D remains unclear. Germline CDR1 reads KGHSH; CDR2 reads LQKENI. V lost 2 bases and J 8 bases, leaving 7 bases between the germline ends. The length of the CDR3 is 12 residues.

At least ten counts were recorded for this clonotype. The chain has TRBV25-1 and TRBJ2-1; 9 bases align to TRBD1. The V gene end was trimmed by 7 bases and the J gene end by 4 bases; junction bases not matched to a gene: 8. The CDR3 extends over 15 amino acids. Germline CDR1 is MGHDK and CDR2 is SYGVNS. The CDR3 DNA follows: TGTGCCAGCATTGGACAGGGGACGAAGTACAATGAGCAGTTCTTC. It translates to CASIGQGTKYNEQFF.

This clonotype has at least ten counts. The genes are TRBV25-1 and TRBJ2-7; 9 bases are a match to TRBD1. The CDR3 consists of 14 residues. Germline loops: CDR1 MGHDK, CDR2 SYGVNS. Unmatched junction bases numbered 8, after V lost 8 bases and J lost 3 bases. The CDR3 region has the DNA TGTGCCAGCTCTATACAGGGGGCAGTCTACGAGCAGTACTTC. This translates into CASSIQGAVYEQYF.

This clonotype has a single count. This sequence may be a read error, since a much larger clone differs from it by one base. J is TRBJ2-7 and V is TRBV2, with 8 bases fitting TRBD2. CDR1 is SNHLY and CDR2 is FYNNEI in the germline V gene. This CDR3 comprises 13 residues. In DNA, the CDR3 is TGTGCCCGCAGGGACCTTAGCGGGACCGAGCAGTACTTC. Encoded protein: CARRDLSGTEQYF.

J is TRBJ1-2 and V is TRBV20-1; D uncertain. Trimming shortened V by 1 base and J by 2 bases, and 8 bases separated the two germline ends. CDR3 size: 13 residues. CDR1 and CDR2 from the germline V gene are DFQATT and SNEGSKA (reference sequence). The CDR3 coding sequence is TGCAGTGCTAGAGTGCCGGGAAACTATGGCTACACCTTC. Residues: CSARVPGNYGYTF.

This clonotype was seen a few times. This chain uses TRBV6-1 with TRBJ2-6; D ambiguous. The CDR3 contains 15 residues. Germline CDR1 MNHNS, CDR2 SASEGT. Trimming took off 8 bases at V and 2 bases at J, with 13 bases between the two ends. As DNA, the CDR3 is TGTGCCAGCTCCCCGCTAGGCCCTGGGGCCAACGTCCTGACTTTC. It encodes CASSPLGPGANVLTF.

This clonotype occurred many times. The chain joins TRBV7-2 to TRBJ2-3, with 10 bases matching TRBD2. With 4 bases clipped from V and 5 bases from J, the junction kept 12 bases outside the gene matches. The length of the CDR3 is 17 residues. Germline values: CDR1 SGHTA, CDR2 FQGNSA. CDR3 in amino acids: CASSSRTSGPKGDTQYF. The CDR3 DNA reads TGTGCCAGCAGCTCAAGGACTAGCGGCCCTAAGGGAGATACGCAGTATTTT.

The V and J genes are TRBV20-1 and TRBJ1-2, with no clear D. Germline V gene sequence: CDR1 DFQATT, CDR2 SNEGSKA (reference sequence). The V end lost 0 bases, the J end lost 6 bases, and 11 bases lay between the germline ends. The CDR3 is made up of 13 amino acids. CDR3 sequence (DNA): TGCAGTGCTAGAGATCAAGAGGGAGATGGCTACACCTTC. As protein: CSARDQEGDGYTF.

This clonotype was observed a handful of times. This chain connects TRBV6-1 to TRBJ2-2; TRBD2 agrees at 10 bases. The CDR3 is 16 residues long. Germline values: CDR1 MNHNS, CDR2 SASEGT. V trimming: 3 bases; J trimming: 6 bases; junction bases outside the gene matches: 7. CDR3 coding DNA: TGTGCCAGCAGTGAGCCTAGCGGGAGTGCCCCCGGGGAGCTGTTTTTT. It codes for CASSEPSGSAPGELFF.

This clonotype was seen ten or more times. The rearrangement joins TRBV29-1 to TRBJ2-5; TRBD2 matches at 10 bases. The CDR3 is made up of 16 amino acids. Germline V lookup: CDR1 SQVTM, CDR2 ANQGSEA. Trimming removed 7 bases from V and 2 bases from J; junction bases left unmatched: 13. The CDR3 region has the DNA TGCAGCGGGTCTAGCGGGAGAAGTAGTATTCAAGAGACCCAGTACTTC. Its translation: CSGSSGRSSIQETQYF.